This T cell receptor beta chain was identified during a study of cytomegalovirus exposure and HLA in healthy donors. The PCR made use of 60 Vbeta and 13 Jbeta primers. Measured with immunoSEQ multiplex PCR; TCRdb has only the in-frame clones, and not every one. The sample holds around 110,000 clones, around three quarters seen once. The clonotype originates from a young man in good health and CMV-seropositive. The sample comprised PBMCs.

CDR3 DNA: TGTGCCAGCCAGCTCCGCGGGACGAGTGGAAATACGCAGTATTTT. Translation: CASQLRGTSGNTQYF. V and J are TRBV5-4 and TRBJ2-3; D might be TRBD2 (6 bases). Per the germline V gene, CDR1 is SGHNT and CDR2 is YYREEE (reference sequence). The V end was cut by 7 bases, the J end by 7 bases, with 22 bases between. The CDR3 is 15 amino acids. Full variable domain (remainder filled in from reference TRBV5-4 and TRBJ2-3): ETGVTQSPTHLIKTRGQQVTLRCSSQSGHNTVSWYQQALGQGPQFIFQYYREEENGRGNFPPRFSGLQFPNYSSELNVNALELDDSALYLCASQLRGTSGNTQYFGPGTRLTVL.